This TCR beta chain originates from a study of Ad26.COV2.S vaccination and SARS-CoV-2 variants. Only one count was recorded for this clone. The antigen is undetermined. Findings and caveats of the study: The breadth of spike-specific CD8+ and CD4+ T cell responses after vaccination was reportedly substantial. Total T cell responses may have been underestimated by the TCR breadth and depth analyses. Measurement of non-spike TCR breadth gave similar results in vaccine and placebo recipients. Vaccinated individuals (as opposed to placebo recipients) had higher spike-specific TCR breadth.

TCRdb's copy holds only in-frame clones and misses some; the assay was immunoSEQ multiplex PCR. Seen here are approximately 400,000 clones, about 91% observed once, and the top ten hold under 5%. This receptor was taken from a human donor who had recovered from COVID-19. This specimen consisted of peripheral blood, obtained after recovery from COVID-19.

The CDR3 here is CASSLGFDTNYGYTF. The CDR3, as DNA: TGTGCCAGCAGCTTGGGGTTTGACACAAACTATGGCTACACCTTC. This sequence joins TRBV5-4 and TRBJ1-2; D is undetermined. Germline CDR1 SGHNT, CDR2 YYREEE (reference sequence). CDR3 length equals 15 residues. V was shortened by 0 bases and J by 2 bases, with 11 bases between the two germline ends.